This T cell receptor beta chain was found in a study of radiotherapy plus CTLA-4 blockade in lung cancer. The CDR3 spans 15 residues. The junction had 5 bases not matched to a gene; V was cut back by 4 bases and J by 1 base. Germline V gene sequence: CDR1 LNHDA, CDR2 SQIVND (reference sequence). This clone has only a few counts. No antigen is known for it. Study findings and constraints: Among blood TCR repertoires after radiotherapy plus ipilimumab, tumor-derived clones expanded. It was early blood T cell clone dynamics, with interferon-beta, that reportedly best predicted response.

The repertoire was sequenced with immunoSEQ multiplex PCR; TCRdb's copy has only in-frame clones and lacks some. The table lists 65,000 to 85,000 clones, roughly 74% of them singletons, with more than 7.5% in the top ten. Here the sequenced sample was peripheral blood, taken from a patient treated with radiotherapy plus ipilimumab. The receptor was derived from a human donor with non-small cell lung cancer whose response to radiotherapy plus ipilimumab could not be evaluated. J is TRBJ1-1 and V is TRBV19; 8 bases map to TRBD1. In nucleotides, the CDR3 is TGTGCCAGTAGTACCCCGGGACAGGCGAACACTGAAGCTTTCTTT. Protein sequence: CASSTPGQANTEAFF.